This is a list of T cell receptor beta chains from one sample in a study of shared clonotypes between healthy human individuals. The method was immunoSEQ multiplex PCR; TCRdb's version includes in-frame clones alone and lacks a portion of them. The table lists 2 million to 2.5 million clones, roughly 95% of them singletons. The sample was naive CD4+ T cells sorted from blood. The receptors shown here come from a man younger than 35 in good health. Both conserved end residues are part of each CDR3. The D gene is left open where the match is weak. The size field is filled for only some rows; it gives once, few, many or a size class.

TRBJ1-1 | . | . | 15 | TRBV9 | TGTGCCAGCAGCGTAGGATCCATCATGAACACTGAAGCTTTCTTT | CASSVGSIMNTEAFF
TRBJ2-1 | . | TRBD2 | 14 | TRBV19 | TGTGCCAGTAGCGACGGGGGGACCACCCATGAGCAGTTCTTC | CASSDGGTTHEQFF
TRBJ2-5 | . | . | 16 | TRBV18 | TGTGCCAGCTCACCCGACAGAATGAACCTCCAGGAGACCCAGTACTTC | CASSPDRMNLQETQYF
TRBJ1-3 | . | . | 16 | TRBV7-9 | TGTGCCAGCAGCTTAAGGCCCGCAGTCTCTGGAAACACCATATATTTT | CASSLRPAVSGNTIYF
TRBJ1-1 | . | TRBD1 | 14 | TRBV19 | TGTGCCAGTAGTGTTCAGACAGGGAGCGCTGAAGCTTTCTTT | CASSVQTGSAEAFF
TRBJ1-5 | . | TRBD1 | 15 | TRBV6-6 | TGTGCCAGCAAACCAGGGGGCGCCGGCAATCAGCCCCAGCATTTT | CASKPGGAGNQPQHF
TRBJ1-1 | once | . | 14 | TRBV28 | TGTGCCAGCGGTCTGGGGGGCCAAAACACTGAAGCTTTCTTT | CASGLGGQNTEAFF
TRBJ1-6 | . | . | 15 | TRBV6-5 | TGTGCCAGCAGTACAAAGAGCTCCTATAATTCACCCCTCCACTTT | CASSTKSSYNSPLHF
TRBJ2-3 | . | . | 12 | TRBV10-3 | TGTGCCATCAGTGACAGGACAGATACGCAGTATTTT | CAISDRTDTQYF
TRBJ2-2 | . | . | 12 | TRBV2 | TGTGCCAGCAGTTCGAACACCGGGGAGCTGTTTTTT | CASSSNTGELFF
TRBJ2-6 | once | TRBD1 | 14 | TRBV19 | TGTGCCAGTGGGACAGGGGCCGGGGCCAACGTCCTGACTTTC | CASGTGAGANVLTF
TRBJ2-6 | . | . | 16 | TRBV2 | TGTGCCAGCAGCCCAAATGGCGGGTTAGGGGCCAACGTCCTGACTTTC | CASSPNGGLGANVLTF
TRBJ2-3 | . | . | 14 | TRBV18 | TGTGCCAGCTCACCACCATCGGGCACAGATACGCAGTATTTT | CASSPPSGTDTQYF
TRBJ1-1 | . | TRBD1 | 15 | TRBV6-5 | TGTGCCAGCAGCCCTCAAGACAGGGCCAACACTGAAGCTTTCTTT | CASSPQDRANTEAFF
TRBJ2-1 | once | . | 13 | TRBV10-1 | TGCGCCAGCAGTGGCGACCTTGGGAATGAGCAGTTCTTC | CASSGDLGNEQFF
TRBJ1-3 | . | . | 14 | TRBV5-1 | TGCGCCAGCCGCCTTGGCGACTCTGGAAACACCATATATTTT | CASRLGDSGNTIYF
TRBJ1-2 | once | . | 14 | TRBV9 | TGTGCCAGCAGCCCACGGGGGACCTACTATGGCTACACCTTC | CASSPRGTYYGYTF
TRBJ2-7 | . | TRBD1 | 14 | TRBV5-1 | TGCGCCAGCAGGACCCGGGGACAGGGTTACGAGCAGTACTTC | CASRTRGQGYEQYF
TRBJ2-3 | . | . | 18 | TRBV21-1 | TGTGCCAGCAGCAAAGAGGAGCGGGGGAAGACTAGCACAGATACGCAGTATTTT | CASSKEERGKTSTDTQYF
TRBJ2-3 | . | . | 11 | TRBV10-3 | TGTGCCATCAGTGAGTCAGATACGCAGTATTTT | CAISESDTQYF
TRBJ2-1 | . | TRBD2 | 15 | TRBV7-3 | TGTGCCAGCAGCTTTGGACTAGCGGGGGTTAATGAGCAGTTCTTC | CASSFGLAGVNEQFF
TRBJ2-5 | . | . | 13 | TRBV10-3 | TGTGCCATCAGCCAAGGTTTCCAAGAGACCCAGTACTTC | CAISQGFQETQYF